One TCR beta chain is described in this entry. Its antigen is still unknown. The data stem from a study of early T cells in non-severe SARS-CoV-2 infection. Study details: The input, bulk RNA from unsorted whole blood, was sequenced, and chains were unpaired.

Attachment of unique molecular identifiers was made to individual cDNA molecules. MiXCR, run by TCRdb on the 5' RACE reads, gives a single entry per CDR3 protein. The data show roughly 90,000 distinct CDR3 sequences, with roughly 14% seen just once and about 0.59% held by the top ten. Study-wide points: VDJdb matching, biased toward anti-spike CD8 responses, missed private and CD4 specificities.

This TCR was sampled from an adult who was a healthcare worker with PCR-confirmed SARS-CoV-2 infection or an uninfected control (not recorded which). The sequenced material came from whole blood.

CDR3 residues: CASSGGAPHETQYF. Here the CDR3 DNA reads TGTGCCAGCAGTGGGGGGGCACCGCACGAGACCCAGTACTTC. The chain couples TRBV27 to TRBJ2-5; possibly TRBD2 for D (7 bases). Germline V CDR1 and CDR2: MNHEY, SMNVEV (reference sequence). There are 14 residues in the CDR3. V was trimmed by 5 bases and J by 5 bases, leaving 15 bases between them.